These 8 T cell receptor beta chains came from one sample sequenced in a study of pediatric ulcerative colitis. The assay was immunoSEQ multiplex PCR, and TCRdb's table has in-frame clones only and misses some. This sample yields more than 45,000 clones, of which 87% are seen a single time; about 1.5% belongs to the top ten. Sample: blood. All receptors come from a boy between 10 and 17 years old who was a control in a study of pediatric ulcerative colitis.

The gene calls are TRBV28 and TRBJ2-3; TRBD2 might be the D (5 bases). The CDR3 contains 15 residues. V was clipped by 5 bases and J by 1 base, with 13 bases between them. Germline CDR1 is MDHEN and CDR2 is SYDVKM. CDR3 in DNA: TGTGCCAGCAGTCCGGGATATTGGGGCACAGATACGCAGTATTTT. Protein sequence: CASSPGYWGTDTQYF.

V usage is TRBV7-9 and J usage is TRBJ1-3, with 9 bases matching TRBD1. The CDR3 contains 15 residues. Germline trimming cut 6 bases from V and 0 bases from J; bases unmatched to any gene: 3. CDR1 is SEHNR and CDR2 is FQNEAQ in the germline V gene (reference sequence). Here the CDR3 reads CASSDRGSSGNTIYF. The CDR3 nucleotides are TGTGCCAGCAGTGACAGGGGGAGCTCTGGAAACACCATATATTTT.

The CDR3 protein is CASSPPGLAAYEQYF. CDR3 nucleotide sequence: TGTGCCAGCAGTCCCCCAGGACTAGCGGCCTACGAGCAGTACTTC. V usage is TRBV28 and J usage is TRBJ2-7, with TRBD2 identical over 10 bases. The V gene end was trimmed by 5 bases and the J gene end by 2 bases; junction bases not matched to a gene: 6. Germline-derived CDR1 and CDR2 are MDHEN and SYDVKM. This CDR3 is 15 amino acids long.

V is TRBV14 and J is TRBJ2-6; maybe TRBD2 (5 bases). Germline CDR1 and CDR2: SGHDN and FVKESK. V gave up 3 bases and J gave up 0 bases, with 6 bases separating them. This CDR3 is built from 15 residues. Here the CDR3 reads CASSHRGSGANVLTF. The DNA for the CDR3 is TGTGCCAGCAGCCATCGGGGCTCTGGGGCCAACGTCCTGACTTTC.

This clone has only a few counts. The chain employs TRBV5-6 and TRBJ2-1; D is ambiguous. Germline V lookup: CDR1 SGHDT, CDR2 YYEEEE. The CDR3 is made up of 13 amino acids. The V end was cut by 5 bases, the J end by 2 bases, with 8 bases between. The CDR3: CASSLRTYNEQFF. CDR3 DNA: TGTGCCAGCAGTCTTAGGACCTACAATGAGCAGTTCTTC.

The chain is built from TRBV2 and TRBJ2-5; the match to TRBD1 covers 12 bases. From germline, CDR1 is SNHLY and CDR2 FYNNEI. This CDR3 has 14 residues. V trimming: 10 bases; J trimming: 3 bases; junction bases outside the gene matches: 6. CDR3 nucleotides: TGTGCCATATGGGGACAGGGGGCTGAAGAGACCCAGTACTTC. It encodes CAIWGQGAEETQYF. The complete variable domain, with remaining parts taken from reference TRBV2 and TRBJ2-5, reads EPEVTQTPSHQVTQMGQEVILRCVPISNHLYFYWYRQILGQKVEFLVSFYNNEISEKSEIFDDQFSVERPDGSNFTLKIRSTKLEDSAMYFCAIWGQGAEETQYFGPGTRLLVL.

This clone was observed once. CDR3 sequence (DNA): TGCGCCAGCAGCTTTAACGCCGGGACTAGTATCGGTGGCGGCGAGCAGTACTTC. Translated, it gives CASSFNAGTSIGGGEQYF. The gene calls are TRBV5-1 and TRBJ2-7; TRBD2 matches at 8 bases. The trim removed 2 bases at V and 6 bases at J, leaving 19 bases unmatched. This CDR3 has 18 amino acids. The germline CDR1 and CDR2 sequences are SGHRS and YFSETQ. The variable domain in full, with the rest retrieved from reference TRBV5-1 and TRBJ2-7, is KAGVTQTPRYLIKTRGQQVTLSCSPISGHRSVSWYQQTPGQGLQFLFEYFSETQRNKGNFPGRFSGRQFSNSRSEMNVSTLELGDSALYLCASSFNAGTSIGGGEQYFGPGTRLTVT.

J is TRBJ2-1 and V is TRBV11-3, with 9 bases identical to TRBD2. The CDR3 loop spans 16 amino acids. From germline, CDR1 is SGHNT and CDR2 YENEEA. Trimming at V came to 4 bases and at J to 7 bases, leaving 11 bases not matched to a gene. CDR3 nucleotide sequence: TGTGCCAGCAGCTCCGGGGCGGGAGGGCCGTTAAATGAGCAGTTCTTC. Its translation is CASSSGAGGPLNEQFF.